The source of this T cell receptor (beta chain) is a study of CD8+CD57+ T cells in acquired aplastic anemia. Germline V CDR1 and CDR2: LNHNV, YYDKDF (reference sequence). Trimming cost V 5 bases and J 7 bases, with 18 bases left between them. The CDR3 runs to 15 residues. The template for TCR beta VDJ and CDR3 sequence profiling was genomic DNA. TCRdb independently ran MiXCR on the reads; one entry per CDR3 protein. Seen here are 150,000 to 200,000 distinct CDR3 sequences, around 45% observed once, and the top ten hold about 1.1%. The clonotype originates from a human donor in good health. The sample comprised sorted CD4+, CD8+, or CD8+CD57+ T cells (not recorded which) from PBMCs. V gene TRBV15 combines with J gene TRBJ1-5, with a weak D call TRBD1 (5 bases). Here the CDR3 DNA reads TGTGCCACCAGCCTGTGGGGGAGGGAGGGACAGCCCCAGCATTTT. Residues: CATSLWGREGQPQHF.